The sequence of this TCR beta chain was determined in a study of CD8 T cells in ankylosing spondylitis (dated by TCRdb to about 2017). Context from the whole study: T cell receptor beta repertoires were profiled in healthy donors and ankylosing spondylitis patients so that disease-linked TCR variants could be found. In total, the full study cohort was made up of roughly 110 healthy donors and about two dozen ankylosing spondylitis patients. Peripheral blood was sampled, and synovial fluid was also collected from ankylosing spondylitis patients. Paper-wide results and their limitations: Blood from ankylosing spondylitis patients appeared to be characterized by a TCR beta motif composed of roughly 8 highly homologous amino acid variants. Some motif variants were previously reported in synovial fluid and blood of reactive arthritis patients, suggesting common disease-initiation mechanisms. According to the report, matched synovial fluid samples from ankylosing spondylitis patients were significantly enriched for the disease-linked clones. A CD8+ phenotype was shown by the disease-linked clones, which were found at relatively low frequencies in peripheral blood.

TCRdb records Illumina HiSeq 2500 as the sequencer. Quantitative 5'-RACE with molecular barcodes was used to prepare TCR beta libraries. The authors' pipeline ran thus. A new computational method based on a probabilistic model of VDJ rearrangement was used to identify disease-linked TCR variants. In-frame beta chains were kept once TCRdb had trimmed the public reads at Q25 with fastp and called clones with MiXCR. Rows are combined by CDR3 protein, so each entry shows the most common genes and DNA. The V and J calls and clone size are TCRdb's, not the authors'. The sample has roughly 180,000 distinct CDR3 sequences on record, 9.5% to 15% of them singletons. The ten largest clones capture about 15% of the sample. For CDR1 and CDR2, the germline V gene (reference sequence) lists DFQATT and SNEGSKA. Its CDR3 holds 14 amino acids, cysteine through phenylalanine. The kept DNA is CDR3 alone, 42 bases in frame from the first base. The germline V and J ends show losses of 2 bases and 1 base respectively, and no gene match explains 5 bases of the junction.

This clonotype appeared many times. This clone's antigen is unknown. One base away there is no much larger clone; base qualities are not given. The rearranged segments are TRBV20-1 and TRBJ2-7, with TRBD2 matching 7 junction bases. The specimen sequenced was blood, either unsorted or a sorted T cell fraction (not recorded which). The sequence was obtained from a male donor with ankylosing spondylitis or in good health (not recorded which). The DNA reads as follows: TGCAGTGCTAGACAGCGGGACTGGTCCTACGAGCAGTACTTC. Translated, it reads CSARQRDWSYEQYF.